This T cell receptor beta chain was retrieved from a study of T cell responses to AZD1222 COVID-19 vaccine. Study outcomes and limitations: Just a handful of AZD1222 recipients tested seropositive at baseline.

On this clone itself: Its antigen is unidentified.

J gave up 3 bases and V 3 bases, and 10 bases lay outside the gene matches. In germline, CDR1 is SGHTS, CDR2 YDEGEE. The CDR3 totals 18 residues. The method was immunoSEQ multiplex PCR; TCRdb's version includes in-frame clones alone and lacks a portion of them. The table shows about 110,000 clones, with 70% to 90% occurring only once. This sample comprised peripheral blood, obtained on day 0 of AZD1222 vaccination. The clonotype was recovered from an adult in good health. The rearrangement links TRBV5-8 to TRBJ1-3, with TRBD1 matching over 12 bases. DNA for the CDR3: TGTGCCAGCAGCTCCCGGGACAGGGGGCGAAGAGATGGAAACACCATATATTTT. Protein product: CASSSRDRGRRDGNTIYF.